One and the same sample provided the 20 T cell receptor beta chains below, sequenced in a study of Tregs in tolerant kidney transplant recipients. Here immunoSEQ multiplex PCR was the method, and the copy in TCRdb shows in-frame clones only, minus some. The sample has tens of thousands of clones, roughly 84% seen once. The material sequenced was CD4+ T cells from blood. These receptors originate from a human donor in good health.

The chain carries TRBV12-5 and TRBJ2-3; no firm D call. This CDR3 has 16 amino acids. V was pared by 1 base and J by 6 bases, with 17 bases between. Germline CDR1 LGHNT, CDR2 FRNRAP. In DNA form, the CDR3 reads TGTGCTAGTGGTTTGGCAGGCAGGCCCGTTCCGGATACGCAGTATTTT. Its protein is CASGLAGRPVPDTQYF. The complete variable domain, with remaining parts taken from reference TRBV12-5 and TRBJ2-3, reads DARVTQTPRHKVTEMGQEVTMRCQPILGHNTVFWYRQTMMQGLELLAYFRNRAPLDDSGMPKDRFSAEMPDATLATLKIQPSEPRDSAVYFCASGLAGRPVPDTQYFGPGTRLTVL.

The rearrangement joins TRBV29-1 to TRBJ1-1, with no clear D. The CDR3 runs to 12 residues. Trimming cost V 3 bases and J 6 bases, with 11 bases left between them. CDR1 is SQVTM and CDR2 is ANQGSEA in the germline V gene. CDR3 protein: CSVDEGRPEAFF. DNA of the CDR3: TGCAGCGTTGACGAGGGTCGCCCTGAAGCTTTCTTT.

CDR3 in amino acids: CSVEGYTEAFF. CDR3 in DNA: TGCAGCGTAGAGGGGTACACTGAAGCTTTCTTT. The J gene is TRBJ1-1, the V gene TRBV29-1, with a weak D call TRBD1 (5 bases). CDR1 and CDR2 (germline): SQVTM, ANQGSEA. This CDR3 has 11 residues. The V gene lost 6 bases and the J gene lost 3 bases, with 8 bases spanning the gap.

The chain couples TRBV9 to TRBJ2-5, with 10 positions matching TRBD1. The germline CDR1 and CDR2 sequences are SGDLS and YYNGEE. V shed 0 bases and J 1 base; nucleotides not matched to a gene: 3. The CDR3 loop spans 16 amino acids. The CDR3 here is CASSVGGQGSQETQYF. Here the CDR3 DNA reads TGTGCCAGCAGCGTAGGGGGACAGGGGTCCCAAGAGACCCAGTACTTC. Supplemented by reference TRBV9 and TRBJ2-5, the full variable domain reads DSGVTQTPKHLITATGQRVTLRCSPRSGDLSVYWYQQSLDQGLQFLIQYYNGEERAKGNILERFSAQQFPDLHSELNLSSLELGDSALYFCASSVGGQGSQETQYFGPGTRLLVL.

The V call is TRBV30, the J call TRBJ2-2; D call uncertain. The CDR3 spans 11 residues. Germline V gene sequence: CDR1 GTSNPN, CDR2 SVGIG (reference sequence). Trimming took 3 bases from V and 8 from J, leaving 7 bases between them. CDR3 coding DNA: TGTGCCTGGAGCGAGGCGGGGGAGCTGTTTTTT. This sequence encodes CAWSEAGELFF.

This chain joins TRBV15 and TRBJ2-7; D possibly corresponds to TRBD2 (7 bases). The CDR3 is 18 residues long. In germline, CDR1 is LNHNV, CDR2 YYDKDF (reference sequence). The V end was cut by 4 bases, the J end by 0 bases, with 22 bases between. CDR3 amino acids: CATSTAGRGNRGSYEQYF. CDR3 coding DNA: TGTGCCACCAGCACTGCGGGGAGGGGGAATAGGGGCTCCTACGAGCAGTACTTC.

The gene calls are TRBV10-3 and TRBJ2-5, with D perhaps TRBD2 (7 bases). Germline CDR1 is ENHRY and CDR2 is SYGVKD. V was trimmed by 6 bases and J by 4 bases, leaving 15 bases between them. The CDR3 loop spans 14 amino acids. The CDR3 DNA reads TGTGCCATCAGCCCGGGGGGCGGGGGAGAGACCCAGTACTTC. Protein: CAISPGGGGETQYF.

The chain has TRBV9 and TRBJ2-1; TRBD1 matches at 10 bases. V shed 4 bases, J shed 5 bases, and the junction held 3 bases outside the gene matches. From germline, CDR1 is SGDLS and CDR2 YYNGEE. This CDR3 contains 14 residues. The CDR3 coding sequence is TGTGCCAGCAGCCGGGACAGGGGAGACAATGAGCAGTTCTTC. It specifies CASSRDRGDNEQFF.

The chain recombines TRBV7-8 with TRBJ1-3; 8 bases are shared with TRBD1. Germline loops: CDR1 SGHVS, CDR2 FQNEAQ. This CDR3 spans 15 amino acids. V lost 6 bases and J lost 0; bases outside the gene matches: 4. The CDR3 nucleotides read TGTGCCAGCAGGGGGGACAGGATCTCTGGAAACACCATATATTTT. This codes for CASRGDRISGNTIYF.

The chain employs TRBV30 and TRBJ2-5, with D perhaps matching TRBD2 (6 bases). CDR1 is GTSNPN, CDR2 SVGIG, per germline (reference sequence). This CDR3 is 13 amino acids long. V was pared by 1 base and J by 2 bases, with 8 bases between. CDR3 sequence reads: CAWSAGLQETQYF. The CDR3 bases are TGTGCCTGGAGTGCCGGACTACAAGAGACCCAGTACTTC.

The CDR3 sequence is CASRKGTAYEQYF. The CDR3 DNA reads TGTGCCAGCAGAAAAGGGACAGCCTACGAGCAGTACTTC. J is TRBJ2-7 and V is TRBV25-1; 7 bases are a match to TRBD1. With 6 bases clipped from V and 2 bases from J, the junction kept 4 bases outside the gene matches. Germline CDR1 is MGHDK and CDR2 is SYGVNS. The CDR3 sequence is 13 residues long.

The chain links TRBV11-3 to TRBJ2-7; D unresolved. CDR1 and CDR2 (germline): SGHNT, YENEEA. The CDR3 sequence is 14 residues long. The V end lost 3 bases, the J end lost 3 bases, and 12 bases lay between the germline ends. CDR3 amino acids: CASSLTVPHYEQYF. In DNA form, the CDR3 reads TGTGCCAGCAGCTTGACTGTTCCCCACTACGAGCAGTACTTC.

The rearrangement links TRBV6-5 to TRBJ1-1, with a possible D match to TRBD1 (6 bases). CDR1 MNHEY and CDR2 SVGAGI come from the germline V gene. The germline V and J ends were trimmed by 6 bases and 10 bases, with 18 bases remaining between them. The CDR3 has 13 amino acids. CDR3 in DNA: TGTGCCAGCAGCCCCCGGGACAAGCAAGGAGCTTTCTTT. This codes for CASSPRDKQGAFF.

The chain recombines TRBV30 with TRBJ1-3; D unresolved. V was cut by 6 bases and J by 0 bases, with 9 bases left in between. This CDR3 spans 13 amino acids. CDR1 and CDR2 (germline): GTSNPN, SVGIG (reference sequence). CDR3 region: CACLSSSGNTIYF. The CDR3 nucleotides read TGTGCCTGCCTCTCTAGCTCTGGAAACACCATATATTTT.

This clone was detected only once. The chain links TRBV4-1 to TRBJ2-3; D is unresolved. CDR1 MGHRA and CDR2 YSYEKL come from the germline V gene. V was trimmed by 3 bases and J by 4 bases, leaving 5 bases between them. The CDR3 runs 12 residues. The DNA of the CDR3 is TGCGCCAGCAGCCATATTTCAGATACGCAGTATTTT. This codes for CASSHISDTQYF.

The CDR3 region has the DNA TGTGCCTGGAGCCGACTAGCGGGAGGTACGCAGTATTTT. Amino acids: CAWSRLAGGTQYF. J is TRBJ2-3 and V is TRBV30; 13 bases map to TRBD2. The trim removed 3 bases at V and 8 bases at J, leaving 2 bases unmatched. The germline CDR1 and CDR2 sequences are GTSNPN and SVGIG (reference sequence). There are 13 residues in the CDR3.

V usage is TRBV5-1 and J usage is TRBJ2-5, with TRBD1 matching over 8 bases. Trimming at V came to 0 bases and at J to 2 bases, leaving 6 bases not matched to a gene. CDR1 SGHRS and CDR2 YFSETQ come from the germline V gene. The CDR3 runs to 16 residues. The CDR3 DNA sequence: TGCGCCAGCAGCTTGGCCGGGGACAGGAGGCAAGAGACCCAGTACTTC. It codes for CASSLAGDRRQETQYF.

The V call is TRBV2, the J call TRBJ2-1, with D tentatively TRBD2 (5 bases). The germline V gene has CDR1 SNHLY and CDR2 FYNNEI. The CDR3 totals 14 residues. V lost 6 bases to trimming and J lost 7 bases, with 16 bases between them. CDR3 sequence: CASSTSTPPNEQFF. The CDR3 coding sequence is TGTGCCAGCAGCACTAGTACCCCCCCAAATGAGCAGTTCTTC.

The rearrangement links TRBV7-2 to TRBJ1-1; a possible D gene is TRBD1 (5 bases). Germline CDR1 and CDR2: SGHTA and FQGNSA. The CDR3 runs 14 residues. The V end lost 3 bases, the J end lost 4 bases, and 12 bases lay between the germline ends. The CDR3 protein is CASSFGGQVTEAFF. In DNA, the CDR3 is TGTGCCAGCAGCTTCGGAGGACAAGTCACTGAAGCTTTCTTT.

This clone was picked up a small number of times. This chain joins TRBV6-5 and TRBJ2-6; perhaps TRBD2 as D (6 bases). The germline CDR1 and CDR2 sequences are MNHEY and SVGAGI. Trimming stripped 7 bases from V and 4 bases from J, with 11 bases between. This CDR3 spans 14 amino acids. Written as DNA, the CDR3 is TGTGCCAGCATGCGGGGAACCGGGGCCAACGTCCTGACTTTC. This encodes CASMRGTGANVLTF.